The present T cell receptor (beta chain) was sequenced within a study of low-dose radiotherapy and immunotherapy resistance in tumors. Overall study: Per fraction, Cohort 1 was given 0.5 Gy every 2 weeks, for a total of 6.5 Gy.

Time point described: after trial treatment. Treatment meaning: LDRT plus nivolumab, ipilimumab, low-dose cyclophosphamide and aspirin (RACIN trial). Between the trimmed V and J ends, which lost 1 base and 7 bases, there was a span of 14 bases. The CDR3 contains 15 residues. Germline V CDR1 and CDR2: MDHEN, SYDVKM. First-strand cDNA relied on TRAV- and TRBV-specific primers spanning alpha and beta chains. Amplification of TCRs used a constant-region primer and V-primer adapter for 20 PCR cycles. TCRdb analysed the reads with MiXCR anew, one entry per CDR3 protein. Here the sample spans 30,000 to 45,000 distinct CDR3 sequences, roughly 20% being singletons.

The TCR originated in a female donor with ovarian cancer. The material was PBMCs, obtained after low-dose radiotherapy plus immunotherapy. V gene TRBV28 combines with J gene TRBJ1-5; D is perhaps TRBD1 (5 bases). CDR3 region: CASSLYSGTEQPQHF. Written as DNA, the CDR3 is TGTGCCAGCAGTTTATATTCCGGGACGGAGCAGCCCCAGCATTTT.